This T cell receptor (beta chain) stems from a study of OX40 agonist ivuxolimab in advanced cancers. As for the study in general: Participants averaged approximately 65 years of age (range roughly 23 to 85) and were around 85% male. General study points: CD4+ and CD8+ T cells in blood underwent clonal expansion by week 6 at 0.1 to 3.0 mg/kg.

Anyone with autoimmune disease history or systemic immunosuppression was excluded. The data were produced by immunoSEQ multiplex PCR, yet TCRdb's version contains in-frame clones alone and is incomplete. The repertoire holds under 20,000 clones, with less than 95% as singletons. Trimming removed 8 bases from V and 6 bases from J, with 14 bases in between. Germline-derived CDR1 and CDR2 are SGHTA and FQGNSA. The CDR3 consists of 13 residues. On this clone: The antigen remains undetermined.

The rearrangement links TRBV7-2 to TRBJ2-1, with D perhaps matching TRBD1 (6 bases). The starting material was CD4+ or CD8+ T cells sorted from blood, obtained in a trial of the OX40 agonist ivuxolimab. The TCR was taken from an adult with an advanced solid tumor such as melanoma, head and neck, liver or kidney cancer. Here the CDR3 DNA reads TGTGCCAGCGGACAGAGAGCCCCCAATGAGCAGTTCTTC. Amino acids: CASGQRAPNEQFF.